This TCR beta chain originates from a study of T cell repertoires in cytomegalovirus infection. One entry per CDR3 protein, called by TCRdb with MiXCR from the reads. The sample includes about 320,000 distinct CDR3 sequences, over 7.5% of them seen just once. V gave up 7 bases and J gave up 4 bases; unmatched junction bases: 8. Germline V gene data show CDR1 as SQVTM and CDR2 as ANQGSEA. The CDR3 runs 15 residues. The sample was PBMCs. This sequence was found in a human donor in good health (CMV status not recorded). Some clones in this sample may be carry-over from other donors' samples. The rearrangement joins TRBV29-1 to TRBJ2-2, with TRBD2 identical over 11 bases. CDR3 sequence (DNA): TGCAGCGCTAAGACTAGCGGGGATGGCACCGGGGAGCTGTTTTTT. Its translation is CSAKTSGDGTGELFF.